This T cell receptor (beta chain) appears in the sequencing data of a study of metastatic and nonmetastatic thyroid tumors. Study summary: Repertoire comparisons spanned blood and tumor or nodule tissue from malignant and benign thyroid patients. Study findings and constraints: Benign nodules were reported to have significantly lower TCR beta diversity than malignant thyroid tumors, in blood and tumor.

Germline lookup yields CDR1 MNHEY and CDR2 SVGEGT. This CDR3 spans 15 amino acids. This clone was picked up a small number of times. Antigen specificity is unknown. The junction departs from the called germline gene at one end, perhaps through a read error. Patients had received no treatment of any kind before thyroid surgery. Per the authors' pipeline: Between-group CDR3 differences, defined by clinicopathological status, yielded a distant-metastasis classifier for papillary thyroid cancer. MiXCR re-clonotyped the PCR reads for TCRdb. The V and J calls shown here were made by TCRdb, not taken from the authors' results. Of about 93,000 clones in the sample, approximately 11% were seen once.

The chain has TRBV6-2 or TRBV6-3 and TRBJ1-5; TRBD1 matches at 7 bases. The sample comprised blood. The TCR was taken from a female donor with papillary thyroid cancer or a benign thyroid nodule (not recorded which). Some clones in this sample may be carry-over from other donors' samples. Written as DNA, the CDR3 is TGTGCCAGCAGGGGACAGTCGTATAGCAATCAGTCCCAGCATTTT. This sequence encodes CASRGQSYSNQSQHF.